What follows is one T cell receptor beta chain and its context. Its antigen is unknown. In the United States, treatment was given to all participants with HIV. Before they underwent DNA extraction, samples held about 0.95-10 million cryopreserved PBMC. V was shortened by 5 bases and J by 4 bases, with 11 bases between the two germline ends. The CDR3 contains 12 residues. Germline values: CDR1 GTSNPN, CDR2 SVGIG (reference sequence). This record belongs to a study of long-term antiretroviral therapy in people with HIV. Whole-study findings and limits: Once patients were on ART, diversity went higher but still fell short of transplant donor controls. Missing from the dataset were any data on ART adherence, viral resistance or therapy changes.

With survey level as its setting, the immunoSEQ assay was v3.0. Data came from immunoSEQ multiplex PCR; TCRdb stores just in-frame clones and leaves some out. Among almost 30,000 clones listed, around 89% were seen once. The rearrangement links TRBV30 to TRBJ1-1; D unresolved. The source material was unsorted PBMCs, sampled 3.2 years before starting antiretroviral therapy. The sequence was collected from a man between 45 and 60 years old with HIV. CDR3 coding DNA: TGTGCCTGGTATCGGAGTAGCACTGAAGCTTTCTTT. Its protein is CAWYRSSTEAFF.